What follows are 25 T cell receptor beta chains derived from one specimen sequenced in a study of cytomegalovirus exposure and HLA in healthy donors. The PCR had 60 Vbeta and 13 Jbeta primers. Sequencing was performed with immunoSEQ multiplex PCR; in TCRdb, only in-frame clones are kept and a portion is missing. The data hold under 200,000 clones, with approximately 86% observed a single time. Sequencing input: PBMCs. Receptors were obtained from a woman under 30 in good health and CMV-seronegative.

The gene calls are TRBV5-1 and TRBJ1-1, with a possible D match to TRBD1 (6 bases). V lost 4 bases and J 4 bases, leaving 11 bases between the germline ends. The CDR3 contains 13 residues. Germline values: CDR1 SGHRS, CDR2 YFSETQ. In DNA, the CDR3 is TGCGCCAGCAGCAAGGGGGACGGCACTGAAGCTTTCTTT. It is translated as CASSKGDGTEAFF.

This clone was counted once. V usage is TRBV19 and J usage is TRBJ2-3, with 7 bases matching TRBD1. The CDR3 has 15 residues. The junction had 11 bases not matched to a gene; V was cut back by 8 bases and J by 3 bases. Per germline, CDR1 LNHDA and CDR2 SQIVND (reference sequence). CDR3 residues: CASSIKRGRTDTQYF. The CDR3 bases are TGTGCCAGTTCCATTAAGAGGGGGCGAACAGATACGCAGTATTTT.

On this clone: One end of the junction fails to match germline, which may point to a read error. The rearrangement links TRBV7-9 to TRBJ2-1, with 15 nucleotides matching TRBD2. This CDR3 has 17 amino acids. The germline gives CDR1 SEHNR, CDR2 FQNEAQ (reference sequence). The CDR3 DNA sequence: TGTTCCAGCAGCTCTTCTTGGACTAGCGGGAGGGCCACGAAGCAGTTCTTC. This sequence encodes CSSSSSWTSGRATKQFF.

This chain joins TRBV5-4 and TRBJ2-1; D possibly corresponds to TRBD2 (7 bases). The CDR3 spans 12 residues. Trimming cost V 0 bases and J 10 bases, with 8 bases left between them. Germline assignment: CDR1 SGHNT and CDR2 YYREEE (reference sequence). CDR3 protein: CASSLEGGEQFF. DNA for the CDR3: TGTGCCAGCAGCTTGGAGGGGGGGGAGCAGTTCTTC.

The V call is TRBV28, the J call TRBJ1-2; a possible D gene is TRBD1 (6 bases). Germline V gene sequence: CDR1 MDHEN, CDR2 SYDVKM. The CDR3 runs 13 residues. The V gene lost 2 bases and the J gene lost 5 bases, with 9 bases spanning the gap. The CDR3 bases are TGTGCCAGCAGTTTAAGCAGGGGTTATGGCTACACCTTC. Residues: CASSLSRGYGYTF.

This sequence joins TRBV7-8 and TRBJ1-1; 7 bases map to TRBD1. The CDR3 is 13 amino acids. CDR1 and CDR2 (germline): SGHVS, FQNEAQ. J gave up 5 bases and V 5 bases, and 5 bases lay outside the gene matches. The CDR3 nucleotides read TGTGCCAGCAGCCTCGACAGGGTGACTGAAGCTTTCTTT. Encoded protein: CASSLDRVTEAFF.

This rearrangement joins TRBV14 to TRBJ2-7; possible D gene TRBD1, 5 bases. CDR3 size: 14 residues. Trimming pared 3 bases from V and 4 bases from J, leaving 13 bases between. Germline V gives CDR1 SGHDN, CDR2 FVKESK. The CDR3: CASSQRQGSYEQYF. The CDR3 coding sequence is TGTGCCAGCAGCCAGAGGCAGGGTAGTTACGAGCAGTACTTC.

This chain connects TRBV5-1 to TRBJ2-5; D is undetermined. This CDR3 has 14 amino acids. CDR1 and CDR2 from the germline V gene are SGHRS and YFSETQ. Trimming took 0 bases from V and 7 from J, leaving 13 bases between them. The CDR3 region has the DNA TGCGCCAGCAGCTTGGAGCTCGGCGGCGGGACCCAGTACTTC. It codes for CASSLELGGGTQYF.

The chain carries TRBV11-3 and TRBJ2-5, with TRBD1 matching 9 bases. The DNA end lines up better with TRBJ2-7; the J call may be wrong. Germline loops: CDR1 SGHNT, CDR2 YENEEA. The length of the CDR3 is 16 residues. CDR3 sequence: CASSHRDWTGDYEQYF. CDR3 coding DNA: TGTGCCAGCAGCCATCGTGATTGGACAGGGGACTACGAGCAGTACTTC.

This clone was counted only a few times. This rearrangement joins TRBV5-4 to TRBJ1-1; D call uncertain. Between the trimmed V and J ends, which lost 0 bases and 8 bases, there was a span of 11 bases. Germline V gives CDR1 SGHNT, CDR2 YYREEE (reference sequence). CDR3 size: 13 residues. CDR3 sequence: CASSLAHSPEAFF. The CDR3 coding sequence is TGTGCCAGCAGCTTGGCTCACAGCCCCGAAGCTTTCTTT.

The genes are TRBV6-5 and TRBJ2-7, with D tentatively TRBD2 (5 bases). V was pared by 0 bases and J by 5 bases, with 17 bases between. This CDR3 has 16 amino acids. CDR1 MNHEY and CDR2 SVGAGI come from the germline V gene. This CDR3 is CASSYSRAELSHEQYF. The CDR3 nucleotides are TGTGCCAGCAGTTACTCGAGGGCCGAACTAAGCCACGAGCAGTACTTC.

The chain employs TRBV27 and TRBJ2-7; D is unresolved. Trimming shortened V by 5 bases and J by 2 bases, and 16 bases separated the two germline ends. This CDR3 is 15 amino acids long. The germline V gene has CDR1 MNHEY and CDR2 SMNVEV (reference sequence). In DNA form, the CDR3 reads TGTGCCAGCAGTACCACCTTCACAGACGCCTACGAGCAGTACTTC. Protein sequence: CASSTTFTDAYEQYF.

This clone has just a few counts. The chain recombines TRBV5-6 with TRBJ1-1; D unresolved. This CDR3 region has 14 residues. The ends were cut back, 0 bases at V and 4 bases at J, with 10 bases in the middle. The V gene's germline CDR1 is SGHDT and CDR2 YYEEEE. CDR3 DNA: TGTGCCAGCAGCTTGGGACCCCGGAGCACTGAAGCTTTCTTT. Protein product: CASSLGPRSTEAFF.

The V call is TRBV28, the J call TRBJ2-5; tentatively, D is TRBD1 (6 bases). The CDR3 is made up of 14 amino acids. Germline V gene sequence: CDR1 MDHEN, CDR2 SYDVKM. V shed 6 bases and J shed 4 bases, with 15 bases lying between them. The CDR3 region is CASSLGAGGETQYF. For the CDR3, the DNA is TGTGCCAGCAGCTTGGGGGCAGGTGGAGAGACCCAGTACTTC.

The chain is built from TRBV28 and TRBJ2-7; 7 bases fit TRBD2. Germline values: CDR1 MDHEN, CDR2 SYDVKM. V was clipped by 5 bases and J by 2 bases; unmatched bases: 9. The CDR3 is 15 residues long. CDR3 sequence (DNA): TGTGCCAGCAGTGCGGCGGGAGCACTCACCTACGAGCAGTACTTC. This codes for CASSAAGALTYEQYF.

This clone was recorded only once. The chain employs TRBV9 and TRBJ2-1; the D gene is possibly TRBD2 (6 bases). Germline V gives CDR1 SGDLS, CDR2 YYNGEE. Trimming shortened V by 4 bases and J by 1 base, and 9 bases separated the two germline ends. This CDR3 contains 14 residues. The CDR3 bases are TGTGCCAGCAGCCCAGGGACTTCCTACAATGAGCAGTTCTTC. Translation gives CASSPGTSYNEQFF.

This clone was observed a single time. A junction boundary mismatches the germline segment, possibly from a read error. This chain uses TRBV7-9 with TRBJ2-7; D ambiguous. Germline CDR1 is SEHNR and CDR2 is FQNEAQ (reference sequence). The CDR3 has 12 amino acids. The DNA of the CDR3 is TGTTCCAGCAGCTTTCAGGCCCACGAGCAGTACTTC. This gives the protein CSSSFQAHEQYF. Complete variable domain (other parts from reference TRBV7-9 and TRBJ2-7): DTGVSQNPRHKITKRGQNVTFRCDPISEHNRLYWYRQTLGQGPEFLTYFQNEAQLEKSRLLSDRFSAERPKGSFSTLEIQRTEQGDSAMYLCSSSFQAHEQYFGPGTRLTVT.

The chain couples TRBV19 to TRBJ1-5; maybe TRBD1 (5 bases). This CDR3 spans 15 amino acids. V gave up 5 bases and J gave up 3 bases, with 14 bases separating them. Germline V gene lookup returns CDR1 LNHDA and CDR2 SQIVND (reference sequence). For the CDR3, the DNA is TGTGCCAGTAGTTGGGCGACAGAACTCAATCAGCCCCAGCATTTT. Its protein is CASSWATELNQPQHF.

The chain recombines TRBV7-8 with TRBJ2-7, with TRBD2 matching over 9 bases. The CDR3 is 17 amino acids. V shed 1 base and J 2 bases; nucleotides not matched to a gene: 9. Germline V lookup: CDR1 SGHVS, CDR2 FQNEAQ. CDR3 sequence reads: CASSLGGRGGSTYEQYF. The CDR3 DNA sequence: TGTGCCAGCAGCTTAGGCGGGCGGGGGGGCAGTACCTACGAGCAGTACTTC.

The rearrangement uses TRBV28 and TRBJ2-7; 7 bases are shared with TRBD1. Germline V gene data show CDR1 as MDHEN and CDR2 as SYDVKM. CDR3 length: 13 residues. The trim removed 7 bases at V and 4 bases at J, leaving 7 bases unmatched. The CDR3 DNA reads as TGTGCCAGCATTACAGGGGCCGGTTACGAGCAGTACTTC. Translated, it gives CASITGAGYEQYF.

This sequence joins TRBV5-1 and TRBJ2-7, with 7 bases lining up with TRBD1. CDR1 is SGHRS and CDR2 is YFSETQ in the germline V gene. Trimming took 4 bases from V and 0 from J; bases not matched to a gene: 7. CDR3 length: 15 amino acids. The CDR3 reads CASSLPGQPSYEQYF. The CDR3 DNA reads as TGCGCCAGCAGCCTTCCGGGACAGCCCTCCTACGAGCAGTACTTC.

This clone was counted a few times. The chain couples TRBV6-6 to TRBJ1-1, with D maybe TRBD1 (6 bases). Trimming stripped 5 bases from V and 1 base from J, with 11 bases between. The CDR3 spans 14 residues. CDR1 is MNHNY and CDR2 is SVGAGI in the germline V gene (reference sequence). The CDR3 sequence is CASSGLRGNTEAFF. CDR3 DNA sequence: TGTGCCAGCAGTGGACTCAGGGGGAACACTGAAGCTTTCTTT.

Note on this clone: The sample carries other DNA sequences with the same CDR3. The chain combines TRBV5-1 with TRBJ2-3; TRBD2 is a possible D gene (7 bases). With 2 bases removed from V and 6 bases from J, the gap between germline ends came to 13 bases. The CDR3 contains 14 residues. Germline CDR1 reads SGHRS; CDR2 reads YFSETQ. The DNA for the CDR3 is TGCGCCAGCAGCTTAGGGAGGGGGACGGATACGCAGTATTTT. The encoded protein is CASSLGRGTDTQYF.

The chain carries TRBV15 and TRBJ1-2; D uncertain. Trimming took off 6 bases at V and 5 bases at J, with 10 bases between the two ends. This CDR3 has 12 amino acids. The V gene's germline CDR1 is LNHNV and CDR2 YYDKDF (reference sequence). This CDR3 is CATRASAYGYTF. The CDR3 DNA reads TGTGCCACCAGGGCCAGTGCTTATGGCTACACCTTC. Filled out from reference TRBV15 and TRBJ1-2, the complete variable domain reads DAMVIQNPRYQVTQFGKPVTLSCSQTLNHNVMYWYQQKSSQAPKLLFHYYDKDFNNEADTPDNFQSRRPNTSFCFLDIRSPGLGDTAMYLCATRASAYGYTFGSGTRLTVV.

This rearrangement joins TRBV2 to TRBJ1-5, with D unclear. Germline V CDR1 and CDR2: SNHLY, FYNNEI. This CDR3 region has 12 residues. V lost 4 bases and J lost 8, with 9 bases in between. CDR3 amino acids: CASSASSEPQHF. CDR3 coding DNA: TGTGCCAGCAGTGCGAGCTCGGAGCCCCAGCATTTT.